Presented here are 20 T cell receptor beta chains from one specimen sequenced in a study of TIL therapy for anti-PD-1-resistant metastatic lung cancer. This was the immunoSEQ v3 assay. Clones were sequenced by immunoSEQ multiplex PCR, and TCRdb holds only the in-frame ones, with some missing. Altogether approximately 27,000 clones are present, around 70% being singletons, with the ten largest covering approximately 7%. Time point: pre-treatment sample, taken before nivolumab and TIL therapy. The tumor samples were excised metastases, mostly pleural nodules or supraclavicular lymph nodes. The sample consisted of tumor tissue, taken at baseline. Source of these receptors: a person between 25 and 80 years old with non-small cell lung cancer.

The rearrangement joins TRBV7-2 to TRBJ2-7; D not resolved. From germline, CDR1 is SGHTA and CDR2 FQGNSA. V shed 5 bases and J shed 1 base, with 12 bases lying between them. The CDR3 is 14 amino acids. CDR3 residues: CASSPHLGSYEQYF. Here the CDR3 DNA reads TGTGCCAGCAGCCCACACTTGGGATCCTACGAGCAGTACTTC.

The V and J genes are TRBV9 and TRBJ2-3; TRBD1 agrees at 12 bases. The germline gives CDR1 SGDLS, CDR2 YYNGEE. This CDR3 spans 16 amino acids. After removal of 4 bases from V and 5 bases from J, the junction contained 8 bases not matched to a gene. The CDR3 nucleotides read TGTGCCAGCAGCCCCACGGGACAGGGGGCATTAGATACGCAGTATTTT. It yields the protein CASSPTGQGALDTQYF.

As concerns this clone: Other nucleotide sequences from this sample produce the same CDR3. This chain uses TRBV19 with TRBJ1-4, with D uncertain. V was clipped by 3 bases and J by 6 bases, with 8 bases between them. This CDR3 comprises 13 residues. Germline V gives CDR1 LNHDA, CDR2 SQIVND (reference sequence). CDR3 loop: CASSITGDEKLFF. Here the CDR3 DNA reads TGTGCCAGTAGTATCACTGGTGATGAAAAACTGTTTTTT. The full variable domain, with the rest looked up from reference TRBV19 and TRBJ1-4, is DGGITQSPKYLFRKEGQNVTLSCEQNLNHDAMYWYRQDPGQGLRLIYYSQIVNDFQKGDIAEGYSVSREKKESFPLTVTSAQKNPTAFYLCASSITGDEKLFFGSGTQLSVL.

The chain has TRBV10-1 and TRBJ2-3; the match to TRBD2 covers 10 bases. Germline values: CDR1 WNHNN, CDR2 SYGVQD (reference sequence). With 4 bases clipped from V and 6 bases from J, the junction kept 7 bases outside the gene matches. The CDR3 loop spans 15 amino acids. The CDR3 region has the DNA TGCGCCAGCAGTGTGGAGCGGGGGGGCTTGGATACGCAGTATTTT. As protein: CASSVERGGLDTQYF.

The rearrangement links TRBV19 to TRBJ1-2; D gene ambiguous. Germline V CDR1 and CDR2: LNHDA, SQIVND (reference sequence). CDR3 length: 15 amino acids. V gave up 3 bases and J gave up 0 bases, with 11 bases separating them. The DNA of the CDR3 is TGTGCCAGTAGTATCCTCGGCCCGGCTAACTATGGCTACACCTTC. This sequence encodes CASSILGPANYGYTF.

This CDR3 reads CASSLGTSREQYF. The DNA of the CDR3 is TGTGCCAGCAGCTTAGGGACGAGTCGCGAGCAGTACTTC. The V gene is TRBV7-6, the J gene TRBJ2-7; no reliable D call. The ends were cut back, 1 base at V and 6 bases at J, with 10 bases in the middle. Germline values: CDR1 SGHVS, CDR2 FNYEAQ. The CDR3 consists of 13 residues.

The V call is TRBV5-4, the J call TRBJ1-6, with D maybe TRBD1 (5 bases). Germline loops: CDR1 SGHNT, CDR2 YYREEE (reference sequence). V lost 0 bases, J lost 6 bases, and 16 bases lay in between. The CDR3 contains 17 residues. CDR3 sequence (DNA): TGTGCCAGCAGCTTGGCCCTTCAGGGAACCTTTAATTCACCCCTCCACTTT. It encodes CASSLALQGTFNSPLHF. The full variable domain, rest sourced from reference TRBV5-4 and TRBJ1-6, is ETGVTQSPTHLIKTRGQQVTLRCSSQSGHNTVSWYQQALGQGPQFIFQYYREEENGRGNFPPRFSGLQFPNYSSELNVNALELDDSALYLCASSLALQGTFNSPLHFGNGTRLTVT.

This rearrangement joins TRBV4-2 to TRBJ1-6; 7 positions agree with TRBD1. With V trimmed by 5 bases and J by 4 bases, 2 bases remained unmatched. The CDR3 runs to 14 residues. CDR1 and CDR2 (germline): LGHNA, YNFKEQ. The CDR3 sequence: CASSGGQYNSPLHF. CDR3 coding DNA: TGTGCCAGCAGCGGGGGACAGTATAATTCACCCCTCCACTTT.

This chain connects TRBV5-1 to TRBJ2-2; D is uncertain. The V and J ends lost 5 bases and 2 bases respectively, with 16 bases between them. Germline lookup yields CDR1 SGHRS and CDR2 YFSETQ. The CDR3 sequence is 16 residues long. The CDR3 here is CASRREATHNTGELFF. DNA for the CDR3: TGCGCCAGCAGACGAGAAGCGACCCATAACACCGGGGAGCTGTTTTTT.

Notes on this clone: Since the CDR3 does not end with the conserved phenylalanine or tryptophan, this likely comes from a read error. The chain couples TRBV30 to TRBJ1-2; a weak D match, TRBD1 (6 bases). V dropped 1 base and J dropped 11 bases, with 14 bases sitting between them. The CDR3 consists of 12 residues. CDR1 and CDR2 from the germline V gene are GTSNPN and SVGIG (reference sequence). The CDR3 nucleotides are TGTGCCTGGAGTGCTCAAACAGGGACATACACCCTC. Translating it yields CAWSAQTGTYTL.

V usage is TRBV5-1 and J usage is TRBJ1-1, with D unclear. Germline loops: CDR1 SGHRS, CDR2 YFSETQ. The CDR3 has 13 amino acids. The germline V and J ends were trimmed by 4 bases and 8 bases, with 15 bases remaining between them. Written as DNA, the CDR3 is TGCGCCAGCAGCCCTGGGCCGGGTAAGGAAGCTTTCTTT. Translated: CASSPGPGKEAFF.

This clone was seen just once. CDR3 DNA sequence: TGTGCCAGCAGCCACGGGACTAGCGGGGCGATGTACAATGAGCAGTTCTTC. It yields the protein CASSHGTSGAMYNEQFF. The chain couples TRBV9 to TRBJ2-1; 13 bases align to TRBD2. There are 17 residues in the CDR3. Germline V gene lookup returns CDR1 SGDLS and CDR2 YYNGEE. Unmatched junction bases numbered 8, after V lost 4 bases and J lost 4 bases.

This clone is medium-sized. The genes are TRBV6-1 and TRBJ2-1, with a possible D match to TRBD1 (5 bases). CDR3 length: 13 amino acids. V was pared by 5 bases and J by 6 bases, with 11 bases between. Germline CDR1 reads MNHNS; CDR2 reads SASEGT. CDR3 in DNA: TGTGCCAGCAGTCCCACAAGGGGCAATGAGCAGTTCTTC. It codes for CASSPTRGNEQFF.

The V call is TRBV23-1, the J call TRBJ1-5; D ambiguous. TRBV23-1 has ORF status, its function being uncertain. V lost 4 bases to trimming and J lost 0 bases, with 10 bases between them. This CDR3 comprises 15 residues. The CDR3: CASSRKAISNQPQHF. CDR3 sequence (DNA): TGCGCCAGCAGTCGGAAGGCCATTAGCAATCAGCCCCAGCATTTT.

The gene calls are TRBV19 and TRBJ1-3; D perhaps matches TRBD1 (5 bases). This CDR3 is 14 amino acids long. Germline CDR1 LNHDA, CDR2 SQIVND (reference sequence). The V end lost 5 bases, the J end lost 9 bases, and 17 bases lay between the germline ends. The CDR3 DNA reads as TGTGCCAGTAGTGCCGCCGGGGCCCGAAGCACCATATATTTT. It translates to CASSAAGARSTIYF. Full variable domain (remainder filled in from reference TRBV19 and TRBJ1-3): DGGITQSPKYLFRKEGQNVTLSCEQNLNHDAMYWYRQDPGQGLRLIYYSQIVNDFQKGDIAEGYSVSREKKESFPLTVTSAQKNPTAFYLCASSAAGARSTIYFGEGSWLTVV.

The chain combines TRBV27 with TRBJ1-5; D call uncertain. The germline V gene has CDR1 MNHEY and CDR2 SMNVEV (reference sequence). This CDR3 region has 13 residues. V was trimmed by 7 bases and J by 7 bases, leaving 14 bases between them. CDR3 sequence (DNA): TGTGCCAGCAAGGTCAAACTTCGACAGCCCCAGCATTTT. Translated, it gives CASKVKLRQPQHF.

The genes are TRBV7-2 and TRBJ1-3; no clear D gene. V gave up 4 bases and J gave up 0 bases, with 7 bases separating them. The CDR3 is 14 residues long. CDR1 is SGHTA and CDR2 is FQGNSA in the germline V gene. The CDR3 DNA reads TGTGCCAGCAGCTCCTCCAACTCTGGAAACACCATATATTTT. Protein: CASSSSNSGNTIYF.

V is TRBV2 and J is TRBJ2-5; D not certain. The better agreement between TRBJ2-7 and the DNA end casts doubt on the J call. The CDR3 totals 12 residues. Per the germline V gene, CDR1 is SNHLY and CDR2 is FYNNEI. The CDR3: CASSPLDYEQYF. In DNA, the CDR3 is TGTGCCAGCAGTCCCCTAGACTACGAGCAGTACTTC.

This clone has more than one count but fewer than ten. The chain recombines TRBV11-1 with TRBJ1-1, with a possible D match to TRBD1 (5 bases). The CDR3 is 12 residues long. With 2 bases removed from V and 10 bases from J, the gap between germline ends came to 11 bases. CDR1 is SGHAT and CDR2 is FQDESV in the germline V gene (reference sequence). The CDR3 here is CASSLQGFSAFF. For the CDR3, the DNA is TGTGCCAGCAGCTTACAGGGTTTTTCAGCTTTCTTT.

This chain links TRBV7-6 with TRBJ2-2, with unresolved D. Per germline, CDR1 SGHVS and CDR2 FNYEAQ. V was trimmed by 1 base and J by 5 bases, leaving 5 bases between them. CDR3 length: 13 residues. The CDR3 coding sequence is TGTGCCAGCAGCTTAGGGGCGACCGGGGAGCTGTTTTTT. As protein: CASSLGATGELFF. The variable domain in full, completed from reference TRBV7-6 and TRBJ2-2, reads GAGVSQSPRYKVTKRGQDVALRCDPISGHVSLYWYRQALGQGPEFLTYFNYEAQQDKSGLPNDRFSAERPEGSISTLTIQRTEQRDSAMYRCASSLGATGELFFGEGSRLTVL.